This entry features one TCR beta chain sequence. Its antigen is currently not known. No base quality values were provided; no much bigger clone lies one nucleotide off. Each collaborating institution followed its own protocols to collect whole blood in K2EDTA tubes. For TCRbeta analysis, collaborator samples were shipped as frozen whole blood, as isolated PBMCs, or as DNA extracted from either sample type. This sample is drawn from a study of blood T cell repertoires in COVID-19 (dated by TCRdb to 2020 to 2021). Study-wide context: Samples from collaborators originated in the United States, Italy and Spain and spanned both the acute and convalescent phases of COVID-19. Where HLA class I and class II types were available, the types were taken from metadata supplied by the sample provider, not from assay-based typing. Sample metadata almost always included a de-identified subject ID, COVID-19 status, age in years and sex. Subjects who had been exposed to COVID-19, were actively infected with it, or had recovered from it provided the deeply sampled blood TCRbeta repertoires that made up the dataset. The samples were drawn from two sources: the first 160 participants of the ongoing ImmuneRACE study, and about 1,300 subjects contributed by 6 global collaborators. A freely available public database, intended as a resource for researchers studying the immune response to SARS-CoV-2, is where the repertoires were released. The material from the prospective study consisted of cDNA or gDNA derived from T cells, B-cell-depleted T cells, or PBMCs. What the authors observed across the whole study: How much clinical and demographic metadata was included differed by source and by participant, and the metadata was provided uncurated.

CDR1 MGHDK and CDR2 SYGVNS are derived from the germline V gene. Its CDR3 holds 18 amino acids, cysteine through phenylalanine. Just the 54-base CDR3 DNA is kept, in frame starting at base 1. V trim: 2 bases; J trim: 3 bases; unmatched bases: 14. TCRbeta CDR3 regions were amplified from genomic DNA by means of the immunoSEQ Assay, a bias-controlled multiplex PCR. The authors' analysis ran thus. Within the assay, amplification of reference gene primers was used to estimate how many nucleated cells each sample contained. To quantify the absolute abundance of each unique TCRbeta CDR3 rearrangement, sequence reads were collapsed and filtered. For each sample, productive Simpson clonality was calculated as the square root of Simpson's diversity index across productive rearrangements. TCRdb retrieved this table from immuneACCESS and kept in-frame rearrangements only. Not all clones are present; in checked studies, unresolved V genes account for under half, and no reason is known for the remainder. V, J and clone size derive from that table, while D and trimming were established from the DNA sequence. The sample records around 150,000 clones, roughly 87% of which are singletons. The ten biggest clones cover around 4.6% of the sample.

The rearrangement joined TRBV25-1 to TRBJ1-1, with 8 middle bases fitting TRBD1. The TCR sequence derives from a human donor in a cohort sampled during active COVID-19. The specimen sequenced was peripheral blood. The base sequence is TGTGCCAGCAGTGAACACAGGGGGGGAAAAAGGTCGTACACTGAAGCTTTCTTT. This yields the protein CASSEHRGGKRSYTEAFF.